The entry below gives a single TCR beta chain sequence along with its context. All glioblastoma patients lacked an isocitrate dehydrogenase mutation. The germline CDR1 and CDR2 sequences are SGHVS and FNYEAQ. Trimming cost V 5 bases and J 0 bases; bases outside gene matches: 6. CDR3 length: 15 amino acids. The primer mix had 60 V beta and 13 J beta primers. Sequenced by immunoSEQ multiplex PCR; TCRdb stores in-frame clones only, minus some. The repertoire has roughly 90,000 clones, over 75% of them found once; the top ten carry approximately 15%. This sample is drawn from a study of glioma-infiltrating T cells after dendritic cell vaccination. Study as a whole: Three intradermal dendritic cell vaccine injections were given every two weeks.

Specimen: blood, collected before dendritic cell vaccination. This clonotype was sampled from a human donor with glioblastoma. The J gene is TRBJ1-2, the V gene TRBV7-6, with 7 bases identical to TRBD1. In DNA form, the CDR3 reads TGTGCCAGCAGCCCACGGGACAGCCCTAACTATGGCTACACCTTC. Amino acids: CASSPRDSPNYGYTF.